Described below is a single T cell receptor beta chain sequence and its context. The antigen remains undetermined. The selected patients with pancreatic ductal adenocarcinoma had surgery but no neoadjuvant therapy. Sequenced by immunoSEQ multiplex PCR; TCRdb stores in-frame clones only, minus some. The data contain 85,000 to 120,000 clones, over 90% of them singletons. The sample is drawn from a study of T cells in pancreatic ductal adenocarcinoma. Study-wide results and caveats: This surgical cohort overrepresents the minority presenting with early-stage disease.

The V gene lost 1 base and the J gene lost 7 bases, with 11 bases spanning the gap. This CDR3 is 14 amino acids long. Germline loops: CDR1 MNHNS, CDR2 SASEGT. This receptor was taken from a human donor with pancreatic ductal adenocarcinoma. The V gene is TRBV6-1, the J gene TRBJ1-5, with D perhaps TRBD1 (5 bases). Material for sequencing was PBMCs. CDR3 residues: CASSEGGVVQPQHF. The CDR3 bases are TGTGCCAGCAGTGAAGGGGGGGTTGTGCAGCCCCAGCATTTT.